The 24 T cell receptor beta chains below come from one sample, sequenced in a study of blood T cell repertoires in COVID-19. The table came from immunoSEQ multiplex PCR; TCRdb's copy has only in-frame clones and leaves some out. This table holds fewer than 250,000 clones, just under 85% found once. The sequenced sample was peripheral blood. The receptors derive from a man between 60 and 75 years old with COVID-19, enrolled during active disease.

With regard to this clone: At one of its ends the junction is not consistent with the germline gene, which may arise from a read error. The chain couples TRBV7-9 to TRBJ2-5, with D tentatively TRBD2 (6 bases). The germline gives CDR1 SEHNR, CDR2 FQNEAQ (reference sequence). CDR3 size: 9 residues. The DNA for the CDR3 is TGTGCCGCAGAGGAGGGTCTGCACTTC. Its protein product is CAAEEGLHF.

The chain links TRBV29-1 to TRBJ1-3, with D possibly TRBD1 on 5 matching bases. There are 12 residues in the CDR3. V lost 7 bases to trimming and J lost 7 bases, with 14 bases between them. Germline V gives CDR1 SQVTM, CDR2 ANQGSEA. CDR3 residues: CSAGPGPNTIYF. The CDR3 nucleotides read TGCAGCGCTGGTCCAGGGCCCAACACCATATATTTT.

This clone was recorded once. The chain joins TRBV6-5 to TRBJ1-5; 8 bases are a match to TRBD1. J was trimmed by 6 bases and V by 11 bases; bases with no gene match: 9. Germline assignment: CDR1 MNHEY and CDR2 SVGAGI. This CDR3 has 13 amino acids. In DNA form, the CDR3 reads TGTGCCTCCTCACCAGGGGGCAGTCAGCCCCAGCATTTT. This sequence encodes CASSPGGSQPQHF.

The chain employs TRBV18 and TRBJ2-7; D remains ambiguous. This CDR3 has 13 residues. Trimming stripped 1 base from V and 2 bases from J, with 6 bases between. Germline-derived CDR1 and CDR2 are KGHSH and LQKENI. DNA of the CDR3: TGTGCCAGCTCACCACAAACTGCCTACGAGCAGTACTTC. Amino acids: CASSPQTAYEQYF.

This sequence joins TRBV6-2 or TRBV6-3 and TRBJ2-1, with D perhaps matching TRBD1 (5 bases). The germline V gene encodes CDR1 MNHEY and CDR2 SVGEGT. The length of the CDR3 is 13 residues. V shed 6 bases and J shed 7 bases, with 13 bases lying between them. CDR3 coding DNA: TGTGCCAGCAGCCCGACAGTTCCGAATGAGCAGTTCTTC. Translation gives CASSPTVPNEQFF.

V usage is TRBV5-1 and J usage is TRBJ2-7; no reliable D call. Germline lookup yields CDR1 SGHRS and CDR2 YFSETQ. V was clipped by 0 bases and J by 3 bases, with 7 bases between them. This CDR3 spans 13 amino acids. CDR3 in amino acids: CASSLGAYYEQYF. The CDR3 nucleotides are TGCGCCAGCAGCTTGGGGGCCTACTACGAGCAGTACTTC.

This chain uses TRBV25-1 with TRBJ2-1; 11 nucleotides agree with TRBD1. The junction had 4 bases not matched to a gene; V was cut back by 2 bases and J by 7 bases. CDR1 and CDR2 from the germline V gene are MGHDK and SYGVNS. CDR3 length: 15 residues. Written as DNA, the CDR3 is TGTGCCAGCAGTGAAAGGACAGGGGGCACAAATGAGCAGTTCTTC. This codes for CASSERTGGTNEQFF. The entire variable domain, with the rest obtained from reference TRBV25-1 and TRBJ2-1, is as follows: EADIYQTPRYLVIGTGKKITLECSQTMGHDKMYWYQQDPGMELHLIHYSYGVNSTEKGDLSSESTVSRIRTEHFPLTLESARPSHTSQYLCASSERTGGTNEQFFGPGTRLTVL.

This chain joins TRBV20-1 and TRBJ1-6; 10 bases line up with TRBD1. J gave up 10 bases and V 3 bases, and 6 bases lay outside the gene matches. Germline lookup yields CDR1 DFQATT and CDR2 SNEGSKA (reference sequence). This CDR3 spans 14 amino acids. CDR3 coding DNA: TGCAGTGCTAGTCCCGGACAGGGGGGATCACCCCTCCACTTT. The encoded protein is CSASPGQGGSPLHF.

The V gene is TRBV2, the J gene TRBJ2-2; 9 bases fit TRBD2. Trimming at V came to 4 bases and at J to 4 bases, leaving 10 bases not matched to a gene. Per germline, CDR1 SNHLY and CDR2 FYNNEI. This CDR3 has 17 residues. The CDR3 DNA follows: TGTGCCAGCAGTGCATCTGGCGGGAGGGCCCTCACCGGGGAGCTGTTTTTT. Its protein product is CASSASGGRALTGELFF.

V gene TRBV28 combines with J gene TRBJ2-7; no definite D call. There are 13 residues in the CDR3. Germline CDR1 MDHEN, CDR2 SYDVKM. Trimming took off 3 bases at V and 3 bases at J, with 9 bases between the two ends. Here the CDR3 DNA reads TGTGCCAGCAGTTTGAGGCCCCACTACGAGCAGTACTTC. Encoded protein: CASSLRPHYEQYF.

The rearrangement uses TRBV6-6 and TRBJ2-5; perhaps TRBD2 as D (6 bases). V was trimmed by 2 bases and J by 4 bases, leaving 14 bases between them. Germline-derived CDR1 and CDR2 are MNHNY and SVGAGI (reference sequence). The CDR3 consists of 15 residues. In DNA, the CDR3 is TGTGCCAGCAGTTACGAGGGCACCGGGGGAGAGACCCAGTACTTC. Translated, it gives CASSYEGTGGETQYF.

This clone was seen just once. The chain uses TRBV6-2 or TRBV6-3 and TRBJ2-7; tentative D call: TRBD1 (5 bases). V lost 4 bases, J lost 3 bases, and 13 bases lay in between. CDR1 MNHEY and CDR2 SVGEGT come from the germline V gene. CDR3 size: 14 residues. The DNA of the CDR3 is TGTGCCAGCAGTTCCGCCGACAGAGACTACGAGCAGTACTTC. This gives the protein CASSSADRDYEQYF.

This clone was seen just once. The chain recombines TRBV11-2 with TRBJ1-6; D gene ambiguous. There are 13 residues in the CDR3. CDR1 is SGHAT, CDR2 FQNNGV, per germline. Trimming pared 1 base from V and 7 bases from J, leaving 5 bases between. Here the CDR3 reads CASSLAGNSPLHF. As DNA, the CDR3 is TGTGCCAGCAGCTTAGCAGGCAATTCACCCCTCCACTTT.

V gene TRBV3-1 (or the pseudogene TRBV3-2) combines with J gene TRBJ2-2; 10 positions agree with TRBD1. The CDR3 has 16 residues. J lost 6 bases, V lost 6 bases, and 10 bases had no gene match. CDR1 and CDR2 (germline): LGHDT, YNNKEL (reference sequence). CDR3 loop: CASRDPGQGYAGELFF. The CDR3 DNA reads as TGTGCCAGCAGGGACCCGGGACAGGGGTACGCCGGGGAGCTGTTTTTT.

This clone was picked up one time. The chain couples TRBV5-1 to TRBJ2-7; D possibly corresponds to TRBD2 (5 bases). The CDR3 covers 14 residues. The germline CDR1 and CDR2 sequences are SGHRS and YFSETQ. V lost 4 bases and J lost 1, with 12 bases in between. CDR3 nucleotide sequence: TGCGCCAGCAGCCCGAGCGGTACTTCCTACGAGCAGTACTTC. This gives the protein CASSPSGTSYEQYF. Together with reference TRBV5-1 and TRBJ2-7, the CDR3 gives the full variable domain: KAGVTQTPRYLIKTRGQQVTLSCSPISGHRSVSWYQQTPGQGLQFLFEYFSETQRNKGNFPGRFSGRQFSNSRSEMNVSTLELGDSALYLCASSPSGTSYEQYFGPGTRLTVT.

V and J are TRBV6-6 and TRBJ1-2; D is unresolved. The CDR3 is 14 amino acids. Germline CDR1 MNHNY, CDR2 SVGAGI (reference sequence). Trimming left V 6 bases short and J 2 bases short, with 13 bases between. This CDR3 reads CASSRGFLNYGYTF. CDR3 bases: TGTGCCAGCAGCCGCGGTTTTCTAAACTATGGCTACACCTTC.

V is TRBV19 and J is TRBJ1-5; tentatively, D is TRBD1 (6 bases). Trimming left V 6 bases short and J 0 bases short, with 12 bases between. CDR1 and CDR2 from the germline V gene are LNHDA and SQIVND (reference sequence). The CDR3 has 15 residues. CDR3 residues: CASSPQGRSNQPQHF. CDR3 in DNA: TGTGCCAGTAGCCCACAGGGTCGTAGCAATCAGCCCCAGCATTTT.

J is TRBJ2-5 and V is TRBV10-3; 12 bases map to TRBD1. The J segment lost 4 bases and the V segment lost 4 bases, leaving 4 bases of the junction unmatched. CDR1 and CDR2 (germline): ENHRY, SYGVKD. The CDR3 is made up of 15 amino acids. The CDR3 spells CAISARDRGRETQYF. The CDR3 DNA is TGTGCCATCAGTGCCCGGGACAGGGGGCGAGAGACCCAGTACTTC.

The rearrangement joins TRBV27 to TRBJ1-2, with 8 bases identical to TRBD1. Germline assignment: CDR1 MNHEY and CDR2 SMNVEV (reference sequence). CDR3 length equals 16 residues. The V and J ends lost 2 bases and 3 bases, in that order; junction bases with no gene match: 8. The CDR3 DNA reads as TGTGCCAGCAGTTTAGGGGGGACAGGAGGGTACTATGGCTACACCTTC. Translated, it gives CASSLGGTGGYYGYTF.

This clone is a singleton in its sample. The chain couples TRBV4-1 to TRBJ1-1, with a tentative D call TRBD1 (5 bases). This CDR3 has 13 amino acids. The V gene's germline CDR1 is MGHRA and CDR2 YSYEKL. The V and J ends lost 2 bases and 12 bases respectively, with 16 bases between them. CDR3 sequence (DNA): TGCGCCAGCAGCCAACAATGGCAGGGTGGCACTTTCTTT. This translates into CASSQQWQGGTFF.

The chain recombines TRBV5-1 with TRBJ2-5, with 11 bases aligning to TRBD2. The CDR3 consists of 15 residues. Trimming took 4 bases from V and 3 from J; bases not matched to a gene: 5. Germline-derived CDR1 and CDR2 are SGHRS and YFSETQ. As DNA, the CDR3 is TGCGCCAGCAGCCTTAGCGGGAGGGGAGAAGAGACCCAGTACTTC. It yields the protein CASSLSGRGEETQYF.

V usage is TRBV15 and J usage is TRBJ1-2, with 7 bases aligning to TRBD1. Germline V CDR1 and CDR2: LNHNV, YYDKDF (reference sequence). Germline trimming cut 2 bases from V and 4 bases from J; bases unmatched to any gene: 7. The CDR3 totals 15 residues. CDR3 region: CATSRRPGQSYGYTF. Written as DNA, the CDR3 is TGTGCCACCAGCAGACGACCGGGACAGAGCTATGGCTACACCTTC.

This sequence joins TRBV7-2 and TRBJ2-3; 11 bases are shared with TRBD2. After removal of 5 bases from V and 2 bases from J, the junction contained 9 bases not matched to a gene. The CDR3 consists of 17 residues. The germline CDR1 and CDR2 sequences are SGHTA and FQGNSA. CDR3 DNA sequence: TGTGCCAGCAGCCCCGAGGTAGCGGGAGGGTTCACAGATACGCAGTATTTT. Translation: CASSPEVAGGFTDTQYF. The entire variable domain, with the rest obtained from reference TRBV7-2 and TRBJ2-3, is as follows: GAGVSQSPSNKVTEKGKDVELRCDPISGHTALYWYRQSLGQGLEFLIYFQGNSAPDKSGLPSDRFSAERTGGSVSTLTIQRTQQEDSAVYLCASSPEVAGGFTDTQYFGPGTRLTVL.

The DNA of the CDR3 is TGTGCCAGCAGCCCGGGACAGAGGAGTCGGCCCCAGCATTTT. It yields the protein CASSPGQRSRPQHF. V is TRBV28 and J is TRBJ1-5; 7 bases agree with TRBD1. The J segment lost 9 bases and the V segment lost 6 bases, leaving 11 bases of the junction unmatched. From germline, CDR1 is MDHEN and CDR2 SYDVKM. This CDR3 is 14 amino acids long.